Presented here are 16 T cell receptor beta chains from one specimen sequenced in a study of T-cell reconstitution after alpha-beta-depleted transplantation in children. Using unique molecular identifiers, the investigators prepared the TCRbeta library. In TCRdb, the PCR reads were re-called with MiXCR into one record per CDR3 protein. The repertoire includes some 490,000 distinct CDR3 sequences, roughly an eighth of them detected once, and about 5% sits in the top ten. The sequencing used PBMCs from the stem cell graft donor, collected from the stem cell graft. These TCRs come from a human donor who donated a stem cell graft to a child with combined immunodeficiency.

The V call is TRBV7-9, the J call TRBJ2-1, with TRBD2 identical over 10 bases. With 1 base clipped from V and 9 bases from J, the junction kept 9 bases outside the gene matches. There are 16 residues in the CDR3. In germline, CDR1 is SEHNR, CDR2 FQNEAQ (reference sequence). DNA for the CDR3: TGTGCCAGCAGCTTAGGTGGAGCGGGAGGGCCGGCTGAGCAGTTCTTC. Translating it yields CASSLGGAGGPAEQFF.

The rearrangement joins TRBV7-9 to TRBJ1-2; a weak D match, TRBD1 (5 bases). The V end lost 3 bases, the J end lost 8 bases, and 13 bases lay between the germline ends. CDR1 is SEHNR and CDR2 is FQNEAQ in the germline V gene (reference sequence). The CDR3 spans 13 residues. The CDR3 is CASSFRGSGGYTF. In DNA form, the CDR3 reads TGTGCCAGCAGCTTTCGGGGGTCGGGAGGCTACACCTTC.

V gene TRBV12-3 or TRBV12-4 combines with J gene TRBJ2-1, with 8 positions matching TRBD2. The CDR3 consists of 15 residues. Trimming removed 6 bases from V and 5 bases from J; junction bases left unmatched: 9. CDR3 DNA sequence: TGTGCCAGCAGCCGCAGCGGGAGTAAAAACAATGAGCAGTTCTTC. It translates to CASSRSGSKNNEQFF.

This clonotype was recorded at least ten times. This chain links TRBV6-5 with TRBJ2-6; no definite D call. With 0 bases removed from V and 0 bases from J, the gap between germline ends came to 6 bases. In germline, CDR1 is MNHEY, CDR2 SVGAGI. The CDR3 is 16 amino acids. The CDR3, as DNA: TGTGCCAGCAGTTACTCGGTTCGCTCTGGGGCCAACGTCCTGACTTTC. Amino acid sequence: CASSYSVRSGANVLTF.

V gene TRBV12-3 or TRBV12-4 combines with J gene TRBJ1-4; perhaps TRBD1 as D (5 bases). CDR3 length: 15 amino acids. The germline V and J ends were trimmed by 5 bases and 7 bases, with 17 bases remaining between them. The chain's CDR3 is CASSLGRGIGEKLFF. In nucleotides, the CDR3 is TGTGCCAGCAGTCTAGGGAGGGGTATCGGTGAAAAACTGTTTTTT.

The V gene is TRBV29-1, the J gene TRBJ2-5; perhaps TRBD2 as D (6 bases). Trimming took 3 bases from V and 5 from J, leaving 13 bases between them. The length of the CDR3 is 13 residues. The germline V gene encodes CDR1 SQVTM and CDR2 ANQGSEA. The CDR3 nucleotides are TGCAGCGTTGAGACTAGTGTGTGGGAGACCCAGTACTTC. It is translated as CSVETSVWETQYF. Full variable domain (outside the CDR3, taken from reference TRBV29-1 and TRBJ2-5): SAVISQKPSRDICQRGTSLTIQCQVDSQVTMMFWYRQQPGQSLTLIATANQGSEATYESGFVIDKFPISRPNLTFSTLTVSNMSPEDSSIYLCSVETSVWETQYFGPGTRLLVL.

The chain is built from TRBV7-2 and TRBJ2-7; 11 bases line up with TRBD2. Germline V gene data show CDR1 as SGHTA and CDR2 as FQGNSA. V trimming: 5 bases; J trimming: 4 bases; junction bases outside the gene matches: 7. The CDR3 length is 15 residues. CDR3 region: CASSNSGGGTYEQYF. The DNA for the CDR3 is TGTGCCAGCAGCAATAGCGGGGGGGGGACTTACGAGCAGTACTTC.

The V and J genes are TRBV7-2 and TRBJ2-2; D is unresolved. Trimming cost V 5 bases and J 6 bases, with 7 bases left between them. Germline V lookup: CDR1 SGHTA, CDR2 FQGNSA. The CDR3 totals 12 residues. The CDR3 DNA reads TGTGCCAGCAGCCCCATGGCCGGGGAGCTGTTTTTT. This sequence encodes CASSPMAGELFF.

This chain joins TRBV24-1 and TRBJ2-2; 8 bases fit TRBD1. The CDR3 length is 17 residues. V lost 3 bases, J lost 2 bases, and 7 bases stayed unmatched. Germline assignment: CDR1 KGHDR and CDR2 SFDVKD. The CDR3 sequence: CATSDLGDRGNTGELFF. The CDR3 DNA sequence: TGTGCCACCAGTGATCTGGGCGACAGGGGCAACACCGGGGAGCTGTTTTTT.

The gene calls are TRBV27 and TRBJ1-1, with no clear D. V was pared by 8 bases and J by 4 bases, with 14 bases between. The germline V gene encodes CDR1 MNHEY and CDR2 SMNVEV (reference sequence). The CDR3 is 13 residues long. CDR3 bases: TGTGCCAGCGGCCGGATAGGTGGCACTGAAGCTTTCTTT. Its translation: CASGRIGGTEAFF.

This clonotype was seen at least ten times. The chain combines TRBV13 with TRBJ2-7; the match to TRBD2 covers 14 bases. J was trimmed by 7 bases and V by 4 bases; bases with no gene match: 3. Germline assignment: CDR1 PRHDT and CDR2 FYEKMQ (reference sequence). This CDR3 spans 14 amino acids. This CDR3 reads CASSSGLAGAEQYF. The CDR3 DNA reads TGTGCCAGCAGCTCGGGACTAGCGGGGGCGGAGCAGTACTTC.

Only a few counts were recorded for this clonotype. The chain employs TRBV11-1 and TRBJ2-5; 7 bases map to TRBD1. J lost 5 bases, V lost 9 bases, and 12 bases had no gene match. This CDR3 has 14 residues. CDR1 and CDR2 (germline): SGHAT, FQDESV (reference sequence). The CDR3 region has the DNA TGTGCCAGTACAAAGGGACAGCCTTATGAGACCCAGTACTTC. It yields the protein CASTKGQPYETQYF.

This clonotype was counted ten times or more. This sequence joins TRBV12-3 or TRBV12-4 and TRBJ2-3, with D unclear. V was cut by 4 bases and J by 5 bases, with 4 bases left in between. The CDR3 is made up of 11 amino acids. The DNA of the CDR3 is TGTGCCAGCAGTTCCTTAGATACGCAGTATTTT. This codes for CASSSLDTQYF.

The genes are TRBV5-1 and TRBJ2-1; tentative D call: TRBD2 (6 bases). Germline assignment: CDR1 SGHRS and CDR2 YFSETQ. This CDR3 is 14 amino acids long. The V gene lost 5 bases and the J gene lost 9 bases, with 18 bases spanning the gap. The CDR3 spells CASRIRAGSGEQFF. The CDR3 nucleotides are TGCGCCAGCAGAATCAGGGCGGGATCTGGTGAGCAGTTCTTC.

This clonotype showed up many times. This chain connects TRBV24-1 to TRBJ2-3; D perhaps matches TRBD2 (5 bases). The V and J ends lost 12 bases and 4 bases respectively, with 16 bases between them. This CDR3 spans 13 amino acids. CDR1 is KGHDR and CDR2 is SFDVKD in the germline V gene. CDR3 amino acids: CAVGIGVADTQYF. The CDR3 DNA follows: TGTGCCGTCGGGATTGGGGTCGCAGATACGCAGTATTTT.

This rearrangement joins TRBV29-1 to TRBJ1-1; D ambiguous. The length of the CDR3 is 12 residues. V dropped 0 bases and J dropped 6 bases, with 8 bases sitting between them. Germline V lookup: CDR1 SQVTM, CDR2 ANQGSEA. The CDR3 loop reads CSVEETGAEAFF. Here the CDR3 DNA reads TGCAGCGTTGAAGAAACGGGTGCTGAAGCTTTCTTT.